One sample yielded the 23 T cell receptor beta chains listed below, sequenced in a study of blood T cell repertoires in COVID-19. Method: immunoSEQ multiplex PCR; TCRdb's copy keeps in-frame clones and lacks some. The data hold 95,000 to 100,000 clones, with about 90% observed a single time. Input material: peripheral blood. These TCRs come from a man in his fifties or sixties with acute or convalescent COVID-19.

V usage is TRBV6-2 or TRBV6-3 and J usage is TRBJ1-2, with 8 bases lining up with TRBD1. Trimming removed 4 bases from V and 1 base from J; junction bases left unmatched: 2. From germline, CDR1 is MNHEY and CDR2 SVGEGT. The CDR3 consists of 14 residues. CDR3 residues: CASSFTGGNYGYTF. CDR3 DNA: TGTGCCAGCAGTTTCACAGGGGGTAACTATGGCTACACCTTC.

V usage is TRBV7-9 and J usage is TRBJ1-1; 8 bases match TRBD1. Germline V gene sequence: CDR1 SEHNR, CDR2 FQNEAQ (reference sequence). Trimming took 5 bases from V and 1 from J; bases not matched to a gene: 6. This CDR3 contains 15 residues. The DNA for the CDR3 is TGTGCCAGCAGCCATATCCAGGGGGCGAACACTGAAGCTTTCTTT. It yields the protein CASSHIQGANTEAFF.

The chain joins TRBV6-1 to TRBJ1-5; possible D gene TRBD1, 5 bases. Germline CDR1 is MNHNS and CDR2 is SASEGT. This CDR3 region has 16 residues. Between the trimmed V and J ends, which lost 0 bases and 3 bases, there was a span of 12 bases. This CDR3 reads CASSEAWNRINQPQHF. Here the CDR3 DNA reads TGTGCCAGCAGTGAAGCGTGGAACAGGATCAATCAGCCCCAGCATTTT.

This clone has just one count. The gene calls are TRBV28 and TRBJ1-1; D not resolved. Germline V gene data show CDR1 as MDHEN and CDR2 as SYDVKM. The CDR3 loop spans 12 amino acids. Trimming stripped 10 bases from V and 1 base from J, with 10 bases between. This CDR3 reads CATLHGNTEAFF. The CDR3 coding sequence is TGTGCCACCCTTCACGGGAACACTGAAGCTTTCTTT.

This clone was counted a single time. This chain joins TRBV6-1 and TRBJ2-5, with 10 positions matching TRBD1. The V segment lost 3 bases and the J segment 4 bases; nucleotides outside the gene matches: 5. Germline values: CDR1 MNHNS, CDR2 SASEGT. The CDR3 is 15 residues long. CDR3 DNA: TGTGCCAGCAGTGATGACAGGGGGCGCACAGAGACCCAGTACTTC. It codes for CASSDDRGRTETQYF.

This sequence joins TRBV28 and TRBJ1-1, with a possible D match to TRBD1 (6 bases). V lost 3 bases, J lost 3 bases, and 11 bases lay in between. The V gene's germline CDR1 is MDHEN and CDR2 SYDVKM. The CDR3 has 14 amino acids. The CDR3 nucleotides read TGTGCCAGCAGTTTGGGGGGGGCACACACTGAAGCTTTCTTT. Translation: CASSLGGAHTEAFF.

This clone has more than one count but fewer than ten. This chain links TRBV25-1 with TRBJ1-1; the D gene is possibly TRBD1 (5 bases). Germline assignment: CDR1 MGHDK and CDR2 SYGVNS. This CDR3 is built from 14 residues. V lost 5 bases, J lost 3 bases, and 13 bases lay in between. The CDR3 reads CASSKLGGDTEAFF. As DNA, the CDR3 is TGTGCCAGCAGTAAGTTGGGAGGGGACACTGAAGCTTTCTTT. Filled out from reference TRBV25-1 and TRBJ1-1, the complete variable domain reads EADIYQTPRYLVIGTGKKITLECSQTMGHDKMYWYQQDPGMELHLIHYSYGVNSTEKGDLSSESTVSRIRTEHFPLTLESARPSHTSQYLCASSKLGGDTEAFFGQGTRLTVV.

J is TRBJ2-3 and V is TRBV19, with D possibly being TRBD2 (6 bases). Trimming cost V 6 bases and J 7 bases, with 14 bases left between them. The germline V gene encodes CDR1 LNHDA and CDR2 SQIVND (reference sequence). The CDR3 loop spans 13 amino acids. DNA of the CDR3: TGTGCCAGTAGCCCCAAGGGACTCAATACGCAGTATTTT. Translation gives CASSPKGLNTQYF.

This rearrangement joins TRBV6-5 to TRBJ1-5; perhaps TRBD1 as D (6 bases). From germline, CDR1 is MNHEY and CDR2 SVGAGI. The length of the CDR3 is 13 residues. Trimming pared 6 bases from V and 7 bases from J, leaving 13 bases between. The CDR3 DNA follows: TGTGCCAGCAGGGCAGGGGAATGGCAGCCCCAGCATTTT. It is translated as CASRAGEWQPQHF.

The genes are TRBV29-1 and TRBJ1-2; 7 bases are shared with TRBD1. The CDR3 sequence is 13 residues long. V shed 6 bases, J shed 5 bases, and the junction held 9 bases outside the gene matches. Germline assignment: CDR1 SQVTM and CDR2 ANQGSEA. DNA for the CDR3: TGCAGCGTAGGAGAAAGGGACAGATATGGCTACACCTTC. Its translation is CSVGERDRYGYTF.

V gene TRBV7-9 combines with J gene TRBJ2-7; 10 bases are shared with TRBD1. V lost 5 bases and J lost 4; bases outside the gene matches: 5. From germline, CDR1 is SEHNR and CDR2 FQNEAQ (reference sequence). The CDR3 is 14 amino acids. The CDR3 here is CASSLGTGVYEQYF. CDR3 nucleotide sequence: TGTGCCAGCAGCCTTGGGACAGGGGTTTACGAGCAGTACTTC. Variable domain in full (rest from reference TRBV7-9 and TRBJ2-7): DTGVSQNPRHKITKRGQNVTFRCDPISEHNRLYWYRQTLGQGPEFLTYFQNEAQLEKSRLLSDRFSAERPKGSFSTLEIQRTEQGDSAMYLCASSLGTGVYEQYFGPGTRLTVT.

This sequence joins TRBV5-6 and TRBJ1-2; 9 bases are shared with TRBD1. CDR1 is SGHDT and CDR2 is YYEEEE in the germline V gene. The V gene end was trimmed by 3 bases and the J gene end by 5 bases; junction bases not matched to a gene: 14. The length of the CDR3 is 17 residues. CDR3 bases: TGTGCCAGCAGCTCGCAAGTTGGGACAGGGAGGCAGTATGGCTACACCTTC. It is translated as CASSSQVGTGRQYGYTF.

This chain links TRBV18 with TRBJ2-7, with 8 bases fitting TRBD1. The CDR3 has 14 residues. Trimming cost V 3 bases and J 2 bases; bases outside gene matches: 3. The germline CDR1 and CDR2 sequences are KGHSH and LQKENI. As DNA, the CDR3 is TGTGCCAGCTCACCTGGGACAGGCACCTACGAGCAGTACTTC. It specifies CASSPGTGTYEQYF.

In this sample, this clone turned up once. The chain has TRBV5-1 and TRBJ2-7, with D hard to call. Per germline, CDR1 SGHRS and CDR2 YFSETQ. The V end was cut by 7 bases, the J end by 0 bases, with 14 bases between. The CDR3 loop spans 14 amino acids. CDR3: CASAPDSSSYEQYF. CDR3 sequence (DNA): TGCGCCAGCGCCCCTGACTCAAGCTCCTACGAGCAGTACTTC.

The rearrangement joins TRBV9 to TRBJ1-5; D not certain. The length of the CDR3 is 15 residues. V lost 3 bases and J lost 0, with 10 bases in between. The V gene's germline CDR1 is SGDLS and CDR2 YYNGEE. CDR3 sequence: CASSGEPYSNQPQHF. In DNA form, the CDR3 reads TGTGCCAGCAGCGGGGAGCCTTATAGCAATCAGCCCCAGCATTTT. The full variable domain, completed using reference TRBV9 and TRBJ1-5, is DSGVTQTPKHLITATGQRVTLRCSPRSGDLSVYWYQQSLDQGLQFLIQYYNGEERAKGNILERFSAQQFPDLHSELNLSSLELGDSALYFCASSGEPYSNQPQHFGDGTRLSIL.

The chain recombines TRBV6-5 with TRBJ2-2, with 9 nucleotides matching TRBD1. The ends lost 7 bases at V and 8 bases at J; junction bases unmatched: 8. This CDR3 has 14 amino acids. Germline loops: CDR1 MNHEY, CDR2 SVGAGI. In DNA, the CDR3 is TGTGCCAGCAATGGACAGGGGAGCGGAGGGGAGCTGTTTTTT. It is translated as CASNGQGSGGELFF.

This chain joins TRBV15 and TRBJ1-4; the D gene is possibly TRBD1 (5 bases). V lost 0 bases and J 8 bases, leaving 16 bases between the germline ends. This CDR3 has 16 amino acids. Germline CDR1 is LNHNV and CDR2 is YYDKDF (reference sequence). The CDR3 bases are TGTGCCACCAGCAGAGATATCCAGGGTTTAATCGAAAAACTGTTTTTT. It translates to CATSRDIQGLIEKLFF.

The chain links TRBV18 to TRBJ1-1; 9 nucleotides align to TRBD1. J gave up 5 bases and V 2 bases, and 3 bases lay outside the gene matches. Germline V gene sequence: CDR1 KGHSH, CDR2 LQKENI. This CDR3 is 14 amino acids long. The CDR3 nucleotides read TGTGCCAGCTCACCAGGGGACAGGGTTACTGAAGCTTTCTTT. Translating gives CASSPGDRVTEAFF.

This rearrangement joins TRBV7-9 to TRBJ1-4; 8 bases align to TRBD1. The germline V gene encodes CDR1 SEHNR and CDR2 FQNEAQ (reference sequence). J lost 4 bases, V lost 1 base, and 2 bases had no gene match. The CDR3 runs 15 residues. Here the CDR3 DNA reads TGTGCCAGCAGCTTAGTGACAGGGGTTAATGAAAAACTGTTTTTT. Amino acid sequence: CASSLVTGVNEKLFF.

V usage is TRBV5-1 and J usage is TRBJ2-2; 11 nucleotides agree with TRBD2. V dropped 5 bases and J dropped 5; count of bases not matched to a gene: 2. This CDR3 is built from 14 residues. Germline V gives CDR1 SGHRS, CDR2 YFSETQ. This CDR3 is CASRLAGDTGELFF. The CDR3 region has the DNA TGCGCCAGCAGACTAGCGGGGGATACCGGGGAGCTGTTTTTT.

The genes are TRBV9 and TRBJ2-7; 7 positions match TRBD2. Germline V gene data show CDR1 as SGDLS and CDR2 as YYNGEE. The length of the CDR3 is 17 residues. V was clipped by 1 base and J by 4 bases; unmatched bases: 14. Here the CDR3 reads CASSVHTVGRGWYEQYF. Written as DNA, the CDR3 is TGTGCCAGCAGCGTACATACGGTCGGGCGGGGGTGGTACGAGCAGTACTTC.

CDR3 sequence reads: CASSLTGPNTEAFF. CDR3 in DNA: TGTGCCAGCAGTTTAACAGGGCCGAACACTGAAGCTTTCTTT. The V and J genes are TRBV27 and TRBJ1-1, with a tentative D call TRBD1 (6 bases). The germline V gene has CDR1 MNHEY and CDR2 SMNVEV (reference sequence). There are 14 residues in the CDR3. Trimming shortened V by 2 bases and J by 1 base, and 8 bases separated the two germline ends.

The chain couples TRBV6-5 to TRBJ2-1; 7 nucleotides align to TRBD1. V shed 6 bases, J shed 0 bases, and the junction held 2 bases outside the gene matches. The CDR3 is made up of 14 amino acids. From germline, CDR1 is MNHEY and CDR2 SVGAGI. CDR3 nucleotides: TGTGCCAGCAGGCCAGGGGGCTCCTACAATGAGCAGTTCTTC. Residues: CASRPGGSYNEQFF.